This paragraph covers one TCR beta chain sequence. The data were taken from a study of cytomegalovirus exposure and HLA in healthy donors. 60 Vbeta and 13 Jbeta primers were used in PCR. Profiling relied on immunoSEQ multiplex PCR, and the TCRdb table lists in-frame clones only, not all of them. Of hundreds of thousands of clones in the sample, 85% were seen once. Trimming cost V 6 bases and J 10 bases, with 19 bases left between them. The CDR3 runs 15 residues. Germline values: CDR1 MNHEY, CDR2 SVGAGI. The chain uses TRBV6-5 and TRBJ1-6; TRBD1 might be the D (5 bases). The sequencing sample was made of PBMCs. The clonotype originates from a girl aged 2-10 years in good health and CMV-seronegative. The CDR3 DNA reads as TGTGCCAGCAGCGTGGCGGGGGTTCGAGAATCACCCCTCCACTTT. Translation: CASSVAGVRESPLHF.